This TCR beta chain was captured by sequencing in a study of Graves' ophthalmopathy and Graves' hyperthyroidism. The overall study: Cases classed as stable hyperthyroidism had no ophthalmopathy within 18 months of follow-up. Findings of the study overall: The model predicted ophthalmopathy progression with 60% to 71% sensitivity and less than 80% specificity. Detected in blood as well were most expanded thyroid clonotypes with frequency above 0.001.

Researchers took RNA transcripts and amplified TCR beta CDR3 regions from them. First-round RT-PCR employed HTBI primers, with a second-round multiplex PCR after it. One entry per CDR3 protein, called by TCRdb with MiXCR from the multiplex PCR reads. The repertoire holds more than 1,000,000 distinct CDR3 sequences, with less than 45% as singletons. The table lists this clonotype with many counts. The antigen is not known. Clinical symptoms, serum thyroxine, TRAb, thyroid ultrasound and orbital computed tomography formed the basis of diagnosis. The trim removed 5 bases at V and 0 bases at J, leaving 7 bases unmatched. The CDR3 consists of 15 residues. Germline V gene sequence: CDR1 LNHDA, CDR2 SQIVND (reference sequence).

The sequence derives from an adult man with Graves' hyperthyroidism. Input material: peripheral blood or thyroid tissue (not recorded which). V and J are TRBV19 and TRBJ2-7; TRBD1 matches at 7 bases. The CDR3 nucleotides are TGTGCCAGTAGTCCAGAAGACAGGGACTCCTACGAGCAGTACTTC. Protein: CASSPEDRDSYEQYF.